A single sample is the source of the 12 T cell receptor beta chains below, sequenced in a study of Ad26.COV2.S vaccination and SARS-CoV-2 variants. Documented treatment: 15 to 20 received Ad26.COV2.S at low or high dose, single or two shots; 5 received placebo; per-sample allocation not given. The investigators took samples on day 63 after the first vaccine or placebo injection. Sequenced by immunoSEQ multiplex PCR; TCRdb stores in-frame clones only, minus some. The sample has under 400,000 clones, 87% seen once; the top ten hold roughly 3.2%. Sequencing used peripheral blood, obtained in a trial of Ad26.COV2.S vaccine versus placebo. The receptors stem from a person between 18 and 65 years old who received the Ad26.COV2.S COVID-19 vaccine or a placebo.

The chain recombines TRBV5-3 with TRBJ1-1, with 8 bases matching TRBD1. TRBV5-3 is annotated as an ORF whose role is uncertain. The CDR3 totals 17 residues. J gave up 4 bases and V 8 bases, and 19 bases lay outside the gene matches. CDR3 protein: CASHPGQGLFWVTEAFF. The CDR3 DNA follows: TGTGCCAGTCACCCCGGACAGGGTTTGTTCTGGGTCACTGAAGCTTTCTTT.

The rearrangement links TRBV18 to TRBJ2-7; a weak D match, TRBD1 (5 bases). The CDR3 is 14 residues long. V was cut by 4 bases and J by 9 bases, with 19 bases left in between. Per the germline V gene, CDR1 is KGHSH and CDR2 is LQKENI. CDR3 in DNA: TGTGCCAGCTCACTAACAGGTTCTTCCTTTATGCAGTACTTC. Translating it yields CASSLTGSSFMQYF. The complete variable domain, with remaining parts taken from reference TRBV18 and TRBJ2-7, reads NAGVMQNPRHLVRRRGQEARLRCSPMKGHSHVYWYRQLPEEGLKFMVYLQKENIIDESGMPKERFSAEFPKEGPSILRIQQVVRGDSAAYFCASSLTGSSFMQYFGPGTRLTVT.

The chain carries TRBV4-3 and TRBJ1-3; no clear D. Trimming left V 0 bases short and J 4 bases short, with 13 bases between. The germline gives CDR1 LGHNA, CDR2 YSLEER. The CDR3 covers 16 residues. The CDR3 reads CASSQDLRTQGNTIYF. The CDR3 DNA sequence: TGCGCCAGCAGCCAAGATCTTCGCACCCAAGGAAACACCATATATTTT.

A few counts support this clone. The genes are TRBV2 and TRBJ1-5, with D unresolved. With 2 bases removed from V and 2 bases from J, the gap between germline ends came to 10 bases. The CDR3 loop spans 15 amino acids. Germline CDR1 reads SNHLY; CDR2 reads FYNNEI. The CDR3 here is CASSELQAGNQPQHF. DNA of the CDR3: TGTGCCAGCAGTGAATTGCAGGCTGGCAATCAGCCCCAGCATTTT.

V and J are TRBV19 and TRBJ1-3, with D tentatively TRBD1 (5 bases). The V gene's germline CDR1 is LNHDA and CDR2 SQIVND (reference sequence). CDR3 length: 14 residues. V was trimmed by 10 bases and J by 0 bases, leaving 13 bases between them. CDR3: CATSRVGSGNTIYF. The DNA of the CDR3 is TGTGCCACCTCCAGGGTGGGCTCTGGAAACACCATATATTTT.

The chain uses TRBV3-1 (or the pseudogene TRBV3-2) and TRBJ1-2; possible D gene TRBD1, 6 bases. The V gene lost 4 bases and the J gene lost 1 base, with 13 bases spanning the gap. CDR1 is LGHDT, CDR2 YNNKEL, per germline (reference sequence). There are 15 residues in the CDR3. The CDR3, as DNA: TGTGCCAGCAGCCCGTCGGGGACAAATAACTATGGCTACACCTTC. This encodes CASSPSGTNNYGYTF.

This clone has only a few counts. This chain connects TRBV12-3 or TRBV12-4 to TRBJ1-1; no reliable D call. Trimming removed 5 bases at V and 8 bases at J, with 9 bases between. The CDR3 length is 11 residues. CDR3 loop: CASSTYQEAFF. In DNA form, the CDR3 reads TGTGCCAGCAGTACATACCAAGAAGCTTTCTTT.

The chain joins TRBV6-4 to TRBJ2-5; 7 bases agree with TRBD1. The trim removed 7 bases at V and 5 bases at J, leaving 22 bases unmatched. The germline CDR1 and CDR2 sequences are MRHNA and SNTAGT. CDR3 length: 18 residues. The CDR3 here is CASKRPLTGTEDRETQYF. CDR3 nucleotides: TGTGCCAGCAAACGCCCACTGACAGGGACGGAGGATCGGGAGACCCAGTACTTC.

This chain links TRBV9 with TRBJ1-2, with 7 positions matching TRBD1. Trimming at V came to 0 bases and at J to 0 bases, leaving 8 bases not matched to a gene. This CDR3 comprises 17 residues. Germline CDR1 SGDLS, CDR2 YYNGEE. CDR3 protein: CASSVGTGARSNYGYTF. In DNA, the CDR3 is TGTGCCAGCAGCGTAGGGACAGGCGCCAGATCTAACTATGGCTACACCTTC.

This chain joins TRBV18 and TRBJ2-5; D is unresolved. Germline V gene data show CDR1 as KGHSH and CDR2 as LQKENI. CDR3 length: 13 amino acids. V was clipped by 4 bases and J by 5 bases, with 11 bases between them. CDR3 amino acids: CASSQESVETQYF. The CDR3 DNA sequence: TGTGCCAGCTCACAGGAAAGCGTGGAGACCCAGTACTTC.

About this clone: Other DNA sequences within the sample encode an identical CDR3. The DNA for the CDR3 is TGCGCCAGCAGCTTGGGGGGGCCCAGCACAGATACGCAGTATTTT. Protein: CASSLGGPSTDTQYF. The gene calls are TRBV5-1 and TRBJ2-3; D might be TRBD1 (6 bases). CDR1 and CDR2 from the germline V gene are SGHRS and YFSETQ. V was clipped by 0 bases and J by 0 bases, with 8 bases between them. This CDR3 has 15 amino acids.

The CDR3 DNA reads TGTGCCAGCAGCTTTGGGACAGGGGGCTTTTATAATTCACCCCTCCACTTT. Protein: CASSFGTGGFYNSPLHF. This chain uses TRBV7-2 with TRBJ1-6; 12 positions agree with TRBD1. CDR3 length: 17 residues. Losses at the gene ends were 3 bases for V and 4 bases for J; bases not matched to a gene: 4. Germline V lookup: CDR1 SGHTA, CDR2 FQGNSA.